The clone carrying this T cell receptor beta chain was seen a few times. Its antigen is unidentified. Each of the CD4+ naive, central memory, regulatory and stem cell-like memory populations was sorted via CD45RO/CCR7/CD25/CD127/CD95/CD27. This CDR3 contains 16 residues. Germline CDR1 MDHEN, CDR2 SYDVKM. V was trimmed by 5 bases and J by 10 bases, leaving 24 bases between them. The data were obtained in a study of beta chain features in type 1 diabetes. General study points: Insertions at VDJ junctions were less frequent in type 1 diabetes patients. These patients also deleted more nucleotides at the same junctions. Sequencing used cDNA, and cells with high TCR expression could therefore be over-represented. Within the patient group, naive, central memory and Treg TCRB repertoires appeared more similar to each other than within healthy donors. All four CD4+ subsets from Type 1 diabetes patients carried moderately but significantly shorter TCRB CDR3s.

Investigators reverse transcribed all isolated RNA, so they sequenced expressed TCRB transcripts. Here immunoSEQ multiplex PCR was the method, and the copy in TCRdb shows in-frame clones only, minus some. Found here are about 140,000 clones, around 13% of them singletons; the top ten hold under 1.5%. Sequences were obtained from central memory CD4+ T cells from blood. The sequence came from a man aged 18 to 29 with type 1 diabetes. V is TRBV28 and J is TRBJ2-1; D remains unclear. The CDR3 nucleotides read TGTGCCAGCAGTCCTTACAACGGGTCCCCAGAAGGGGAGCAGTTCTTC. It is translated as CASSPYNGSPEGEQFF.